The clone carrying this TCR beta chain was recorded once. Its specificity is not known. The CDR3 is 15 residues long. Looked up from germline, CDR1 is MNHEY and CDR2 is SVGAGI. V gave up 4 bases and J gave up 8 bases, with 17 bases separating them. The data are from a study of cytomegalovirus exposure and HLA in healthy donors. Study-level points and caveats: In a later analysis, at a false discovery rate of 0.05, 17,000 or so TCR beta sequences were associated with HLA alleles. The listing of 150 or so TCR beta chains classed them as cytomegalovirus-associated. The later analysis indicated that the majority of CMV-associated TCR beta chains appeared HLA-restricted. In a later analysis, TCR beta V- and J-gene trimming showed a link to a missense DCLRE1C variant.

The study ran its PCR with 60 Vbeta and 13 Jbeta primers. The protocol was immunoSEQ multiplex PCR, while the TCRdb copy is restricted to in-frame clones and leaves out a portion. There are around 190,000 clones in the sample; about four fifths occur only once, and less than 2% lies in the top ten. The V call is TRBV6-5, the J call TRBJ1-4; D is ambiguous. This TCR was recovered from a man between 35 and 55 years old in good health and CMV-seropositive. Source material: PBMCs. In nucleotides, the CDR3 is TGTGCCAGCAGTTCCACGCGGGAAATGGGGGAAAAACTGTTTTTT. Translated, it gives CASSSTREMGEKLFF.